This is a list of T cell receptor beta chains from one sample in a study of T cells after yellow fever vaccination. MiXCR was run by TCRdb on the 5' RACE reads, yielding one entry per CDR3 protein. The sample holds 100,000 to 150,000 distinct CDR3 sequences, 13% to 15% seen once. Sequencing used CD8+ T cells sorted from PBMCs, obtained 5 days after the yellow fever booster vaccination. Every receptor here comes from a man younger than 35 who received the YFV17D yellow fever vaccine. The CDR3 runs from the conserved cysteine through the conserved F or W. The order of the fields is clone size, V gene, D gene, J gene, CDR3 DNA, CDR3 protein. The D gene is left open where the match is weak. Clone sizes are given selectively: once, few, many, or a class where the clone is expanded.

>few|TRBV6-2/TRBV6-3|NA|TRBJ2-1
TGTGCCAGCAGTTCGGACAGACTCAATGAGCAGTTCTTC
CASSSDRLNEQFF
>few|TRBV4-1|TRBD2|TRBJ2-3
TGCGCCAGCAAAGGACTAGCGGGGACCACAGATACGCAGTATTTT
CASKGLAGTTDTQYF
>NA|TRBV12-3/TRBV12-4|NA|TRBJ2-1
TGTGCCAGCAGTTTAGGGACACCCTATGATGAGCAGTTCTTC
CASSLGTPYDEQFF
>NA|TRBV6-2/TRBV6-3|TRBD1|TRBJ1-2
TGTGCCAGCAGTAACTCAGGGGGCGCGGACTATGGCTACACCTTC
CASSNSGGADYGYTF
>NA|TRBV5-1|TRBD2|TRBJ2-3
TGCGCCAGCAGCTTCGTGGGGGGGGGCACAGATACGCAGTATTTT
CASSFVGGGTDTQYF
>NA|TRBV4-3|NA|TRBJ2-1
TGCGCCAGCAGCCAAGTTGGGGGGCGGAATGAGCAGTTCTTC
CASSQVGGRNEQFF
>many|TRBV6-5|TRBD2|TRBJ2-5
TGTGCCAGCAGTTCACTCCCTGGGGGGGGAGAGACCCAGTACTTC
CASSSLPGGGETQYF
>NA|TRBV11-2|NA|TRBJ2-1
TGTGCCAGCAGCCACGAAGTTCGGTATGAGCAGTTCTTC
CASSHEVRYEQFF
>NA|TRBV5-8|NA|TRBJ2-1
TGTGCCAGCAGCTTGACATCCGTGAATGAGCAGTTCTTC
CASSLTSVNEQFF
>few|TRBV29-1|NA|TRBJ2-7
TGCAGCGTTACAGGGTGGGGTAGCCTGTCCTACGAGCAGTACTTC
CSVTGWGSLSYEQYF
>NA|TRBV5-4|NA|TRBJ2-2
TGTGCCAGCAGCACTACTGACCCCAGCTCGAACACCGGGGAGCTGTTTTTT
CASSTTDPSSNTGELFF
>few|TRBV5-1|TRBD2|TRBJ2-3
TGCGCCAGCAGCTTGCCAGGACTAGCGGGTACGAGCACAGATACGCAGTATTTT
CASSLPGLAGTSTDTQYF
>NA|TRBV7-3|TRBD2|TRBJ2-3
TGTGCCAGCAGCCTAAAACTTAGCGGGGACAACACAGATACGCAGTATTTT
CASSLKLSGDNTDTQYF
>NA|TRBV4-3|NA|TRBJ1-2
TGCGCCAGCAGCCGGGGGTTTCGCTACACCTTC
CASSRGFRYTF
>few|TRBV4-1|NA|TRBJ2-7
TGCGCCAGCAGCCCACGGATAAGCTCCTACGAGCAGTACTTC
CASSPRISSYEQYF
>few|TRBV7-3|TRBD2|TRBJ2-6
TGTGCCAGCAGCTTCCTAGCGGGTGGGGCCAACGTCCTGACTTTC
CASSFLAGGANVLTF
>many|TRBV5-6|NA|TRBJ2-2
TGTGCCAGCAGCCTGACAGAGCCCGCGAACACCGGGGAGCTGTTTTTT
CASSLTEPANTGELFF
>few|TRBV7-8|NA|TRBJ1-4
TGTGCCAGCAGCGAAGCCTCGGTACAGATGGATGAAAAACTGTTTTTT
CASSEASVQMDEKLFF
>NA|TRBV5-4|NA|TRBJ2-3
TGTGCCAGCAGCTCTGGACGGACGAAAATAGGGGATACGCAGTATTTT
CASSSGRTKIGDTQYF
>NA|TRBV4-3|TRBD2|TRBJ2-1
TGCGCCAGCAGCGCCACTAGCGGGGAGTACAGTGAGCAGTTCTTC
CASSATSGEYSEQFF
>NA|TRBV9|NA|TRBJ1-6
TGTGCCAGCAGCGTTTTCGGGGAAAATTCACCCCTCCACTTT
CASSVFGENSPLHF
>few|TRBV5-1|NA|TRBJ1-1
TGCGCCAGCAGCCCGCGGGCCGCTGGGAACACTGAAGCTTTCTTT
CASSPRAAGNTEAFF
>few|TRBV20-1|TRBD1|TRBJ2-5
TGCAGTGCTAGCAGGGGGACCCAAGAGACCCAGTACTTC
CSASRGTQETQYF
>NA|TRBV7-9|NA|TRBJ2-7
TGTGCCAGCAGCTTTTATACAGGCCGATACGAGCAGTACTTC
CASSFYTGRYEQYF
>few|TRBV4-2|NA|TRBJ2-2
TGTGCCAGCACCTACTTGCTACTAGACCAGGGGCCAGCAACCGGGGAGCTGTTTTTT
CASTYLLLDQGPATGELFF